The clone carrying this TCR beta chain showed up many times. Its antigen is not identified. Time point given: newly diagnosed GD, antithyroid drugs for less than 3 months. Scientists built the TCR library using RNA that was extracted from PBMCs. This specimen comes from a study of regulatory T cells in long-lasting Graves disease. Arm-PCR of CDR3 regions and iRepertoire HTBI primers were used to build TCR beta libraries. A single record per CDR3 protein comes from TCRdb applying MiXCR to the multiplex PCR reads. The sample has around 250,000 distinct CDR3 sequences; around 19% are singletons. Study-wide findings and caveats: Persistent disease exhibited a predilection for TRBV28, TRBJ1-2 and TRBJ2-5. TCR diversity was lower in persistent Graves' patients (versus newly diagnosed ones).

CDR1 is SGHTA, CDR2 FQGNSA, per germline. The ends were cut back, 3 bases at V and 7 bases at J, with 10 bases in the middle. This CDR3 contains 14 residues. The V gene is TRBV7-2, the J gene TRBJ1-6, with a weak D call TRBD1 (6 bases). The TCR comes from a female donor with Graves disease. The input for sequencing was peripheral blood mononuclear cells (PBMCs), taken at new diagnosis, from a patient treated with antithyroid drugs. CDR3 DNA sequence: TGTGCCAGCAGCTTTTTGACAGGCAATTCACCCCTCCACTTT. Protein sequence: CASSFLTGNSPLHF.